This passage covers 10 T cell receptor beta chains from one sample sequenced in a study of CD8 T cells in ankylosing spondylitis (dated by TCRdb to 2016 to 2017). The method behind the library was 5' RACE. The sequencer listed for this sample is Illumina HiSeq 2500. TCRdb cleaned the public reads at Q25 with fastp, built clones with MiXCR and kept in-frame beta chains. Rows are unified per CDR3 protein, each entry keeping the most common DNA and genes. A total of fewer than 400,000 distinct CDR3 sequences appear in this sample, approximately 14% of them only once. Less than 1.1% of the sample belongs to the ten largest clones. The sequencing input was blood, either unsorted or a sorted T cell fraction (not recorded which). Receptors originate from a male donor with ankylosing spondylitis or in good health (not recorded which).

The rearrangement joins TRBV11-2 to TRBJ1-2; a weak D match, TRBD1 (5 bases). V lost 4 bases to trimming and J lost 8 bases, with 17 bases between them. This CDR3 is built from 14 residues. The germline V gene has CDR1 SGHAT and CDR2 FQNNGV. The DNA of the CDR3 is TGTGCCAGCAGCTCAACCGGTCGCACAGGAGGCTACACCTTC. It yields the protein CASSSTGRTGGYTF.

This chain uses TRBV3-1 with TRBJ2-4, with D uncertain. CDR1 and CDR2 from the germline V gene are LGHDT and YNNKEL (reference sequence). CDR3 length equals 14 residues. V lost 5 bases and J lost 5, with 13 bases in between. This CDR3 reads CASSFLNGQNIQYF. CDR3 nucleotides: TGTGCCAGCAGCTTTCTAAATGGCCAAAACATTCAGTACTTC.

This clonotype was seen only a few times. The rearrangement joins TRBV6-1 to TRBJ2-3; tentative D call: TRBD1 (5 bases). The V and J ends lost 10 bases and 2 bases respectively, with 13 bases between them. The CDR3 contains 13 residues. The germline gives CDR1 MNHNS, CDR2 SASEGT. The CDR3, as DNA: TGTGCCATCCGACAGTCCGACACAGATACGCAGTATTTT. Translated, it gives CAIRQSDTDTQYF.

V usage is TRBV7-2 and J usage is TRBJ2-7; D gene unclear. The germline V and J ends were trimmed by 5 bases and 6 bases, with 8 bases remaining between them. The CDR3 contains 11 residues. The V gene's germline CDR1 is SGHTA and CDR2 FQGNSA. CDR3 residues: CASSARSEQYF. The CDR3 bases are TGTGCCAGCAGCGCCCGAAGCGAGCAGTACTTC.

The rearrangement links TRBV14 to TRBJ1-1; possible D gene TRBD1, 6 bases. Germline loops: CDR1 SGHDN, CDR2 FVKESK. This CDR3 spans 13 amino acids. V lost 0 bases to trimming and J lost 10 bases, with 12 bases between them. The CDR3 is CASSQEGGLRAFF. In DNA form, the CDR3 reads TGTGCCAGCAGCCAAGAAGGGGGGTTGCGAGCTTTCTTT. Using reference TRBV14 and TRBJ1-1 for the parts outside the CDR3, the full variable domain is EAGVTQFPSHSVIEKGQTVTLRCDPISGHDNLYWYRRVMGKEIKFLLHFVKESKQDESGMPNNRFLAERTGGTYSTLKVQPAELEDSGVYFCASSQEGGLRAFFGQGTRLTVV.

This clonotype was picked up a small number of times. The rearrangement uses TRBV12-3 or TRBV12-4 and TRBJ1-6; TRBD1 agrees at 9 bases. After removal of 7 bases from V and 7 bases from J, the junction contained 20 bases not matched to a gene. This CDR3 comprises 19 residues. CDR3 coding DNA: TGTGCCAGCACCGTGGGAGGGACAGGGAGAGGGGTCATAAATTCACCCCTCCACTTT. Its translation is CASTVGGTGRGVINSPLHF.

The chain couples TRBV11-2 to TRBJ2-1; D is perhaps TRBD2 (7 bases). The V end lost 0 bases, the J end lost 7 bases, and 13 bases lay between the germline ends. The CDR3 contains 15 residues. The germline CDR1 and CDR2 sequences are SGHAT and FQNNGV. The CDR3 DNA reads as TGTGCCAGCAGCTTAGAGGGGGCTAGCGGTAATGAGCAGTTCTTC. This sequence encodes CASSLEGASGNEQFF. Complete variable domain (other parts from reference TRBV11-2 and TRBJ2-1): EAGVAQSPRYKIIEKRQSVAFWCNPISGHATLYWYQQILGQGPKLLIQFQNNGVVDDSQLPKDRFSAERLKGVDSTLKIQPAKLEDSAVYLCASSLEGASGNEQFFGPGTRLTVL.

The genes are TRBV10-3 and TRBJ2-1; TRBD1 is a possible D gene (7 bases). Trimming took 0 bases from V and 10 from J, leaving 13 bases between them. Germline CDR1 reads ENHRY; CDR2 reads SYGVKD. The CDR3 is 14 amino acids. This CDR3 is CAISESEGAWEQFF. The CDR3 DNA is TGTGCCATCAGTGAGTCGGAGGGGGCATGGGAGCAGTTCTTC.

This clonotype showed up many times. CDR3 bases: TGCGCCAGCAGCTTCGACAGGGGGAGTGAAAAACTGTTTTTT. Translated: CASSFDRGSEKLFF. J is TRBJ1-4 and V is TRBV5-1, with TRBD1 matching over 9 bases. The V gene's germline CDR1 is SGHRS and CDR2 YFSETQ. J gave up 7 bases and V 2 bases, and 3 bases lay outside the gene matches. The CDR3 totals 14 residues.

V usage is TRBV20-1 and J usage is TRBJ2-6; no firm D call. With 6 bases removed from V and 0 bases from J, the gap between germline ends came to 6 bases. This CDR3 contains 13 residues. Germline CDR1 DFQATT, CDR2 SNEGSKA (reference sequence). In DNA, the CDR3 is TGCAGTGCGGCTTTCTCTGGGGCCAACGTCCTGACTTTC. Residues: CSAAFSGANVLTF.